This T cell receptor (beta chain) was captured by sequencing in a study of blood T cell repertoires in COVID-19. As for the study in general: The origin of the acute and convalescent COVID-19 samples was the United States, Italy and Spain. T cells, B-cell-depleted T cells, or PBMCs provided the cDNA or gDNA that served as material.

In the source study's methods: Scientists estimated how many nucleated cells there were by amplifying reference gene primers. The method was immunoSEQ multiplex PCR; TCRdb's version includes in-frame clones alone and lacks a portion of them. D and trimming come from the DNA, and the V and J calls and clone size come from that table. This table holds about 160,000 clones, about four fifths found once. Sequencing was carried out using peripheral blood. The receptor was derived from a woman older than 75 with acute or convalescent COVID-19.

The CDR3 DNA is TGCGCCAGCAGCTTCTCACTAGCGGGGGGGCTCAATGAGCAGTTCTTC. The encoded protein is CASSFSLAGGLNEQFF. The rearrangement uses TRBV5-1 and TRBJ2-1, with TRBD2 identical over 13 bases. This CDR3 is built from 16 residues. CDR1 and CDR2 from the germline V gene are SGHRS and YFSETQ. The ends lost 2 bases at V and 6 bases at J; junction bases unmatched: 5.